The 16 T cell receptor beta chains below all came from one sample that was sequenced in a study of cytomegalovirus exposure and HLA in healthy donors. Vbeta (60) and Jbeta (13) primers were used in the PCR. Generated by immunoSEQ multiplex PCR, the TCRdb table keeps only in-frame clones and is missing some. In total, the table holds 75,000 to 90,000 clones. Sequenced input: PBMCs. The receptors derive from a woman aged 55 to 70 in good health and CMV-seronegative.

The gene calls are TRBV7-9 and TRBJ2-1; D is unclear. The CDR3 has 12 amino acids. Looked up from germline, CDR1 is SEHNR and CDR2 is FQNEAQ (reference sequence). Deletions cut 5 bases from V and 9 bases from J, with 11 bases between. CDR3 bases: TGTGCCAGCAGCCTACATTCGGGTGAGCAGTTCTTC. This translates into CASSLHSGEQFF.

The chain employs TRBV6-5 and TRBJ1-1, with TRBD1 matching 10 bases. CDR1 MNHEY and CDR2 SVGAGI come from the germline V gene. V shed 4 bases and J 7 bases; nucleotides not matched to a gene: 9. The CDR3 extends over 15 amino acids. The CDR3 DNA sequence: TGTGCCAGCAGTTGGGGTGACAGGGGGCTTGTTGAAGCTTTCTTT. It codes for CASSWGDRGLVEAFF.

The CDR3 protein is CASSLGGRVDEQFF. The CDR3 bases are TGTGCCAGCAGTTTAGGGGGGAGGGTGGATGAGCAGTTCTTC. This chain connects TRBV27 to TRBJ2-1; 7 bases map to TRBD2. The V gene's germline CDR1 is MNHEY and CDR2 SMNVEV (reference sequence). CDR3 size: 14 residues. V trimming: 2 bases; J trimming: 8 bases; junction bases outside the gene matches: 6.

The genes are TRBV29-1 and TRBJ1-1; D is unclear. This CDR3 spans 11 amino acids. Per germline, CDR1 SQVTM and CDR2 ANQGSEA. V lost 5 bases and J 0 bases, leaving 4 bases between the germline ends. DNA for the CDR3: TGCAGCGTTCAGATGAACACTGAAGCTTTCTTT. It specifies CSVQMNTEAFF.

This chain connects TRBV2 to TRBJ1-5; 11 bases map to TRBD1. This CDR3 is 17 amino acids long. CDR1 is SNHLY, CDR2 FYNNEI, per germline. V was clipped by 6 bases and J by 0 bases; unmatched bases: 7. CDR3 sequence reads: CASRAGQGAYSNQPQHF. CDR3 in DNA: TGTGCCAGCAGGGCTGGACAGGGGGCTTATAGCAATCAGCCCCAGCATTTT.

The J gene is TRBJ2-3, the V gene TRBV9; 7 bases fit TRBD2. This CDR3 contains 15 residues. Germline trimming cut 2 bases from V and 6 bases from J; bases unmatched to any gene: 9. Germline V gene lookup returns CDR1 SGDLS and CDR2 YYNGEE. CDR3 loop: CASSVASGPWDTQYF. CDR3 DNA sequence: TGTGCCAGCAGCGTGGCTAGCGGCCCCTGGGATACGCAGTATTTT. Full variable domain (remainder filled in from reference TRBV9 and TRBJ2-3): DSGVTQTPKHLITATGQRVTLRCSPRSGDLSVYWYQQSLDQGLQFLIQYYNGEERAKGNILERFSAQQFPDLHSELNLSSLELGDSALYFCASSVASGPWDTQYFGPGTRLTVL.

V is TRBV7-2 and J is TRBJ2-7; TRBD2 matches 8 bases. This CDR3 is built from 15 residues. CDR1 and CDR2 from the germline V gene are SGHTA and FQGNSA. J was trimmed by 4 bases and V by 5 bases; bases with no gene match: 10. CDR3 in DNA: TGTGCCAGCAGCGATTATGCGGGAGGTTTGTACGAGCAGTACTTC. Protein: CASSDYAGGLYEQYF.

This chain connects TRBV21-1 to TRBJ2-7; TRBD1 reflects the table's D call only, with no check against the DNA. TRBV21-1 is marked as a pseudogene. This CDR3 has 13 residues. CDR3 residues: CDTEGDNPYEQYF. CDR3 in DNA: TGTGATACCGAGGGGGACAACCCCTACGAGCAGTACTTC.

J is TRBJ2-2 and V is TRBV2, with D perhaps matching TRBD1 (6 bases). This CDR3 has 16 amino acids. Germline V lookup: CDR1 SNHLY, CDR2 FYNNEI. The V and J ends lost 6 bases and 7 bases respectively, with 21 bases between them. The CDR3 reads CASRPPTGLSSGELFF. As DNA, the CDR3 is TGTGCCAGCAGGCCACCCACAGGGCTTAGCAGCGGGGAGCTGTTTTTT. The variable domain in full, completed from reference TRBV2 and TRBJ2-2, reads EPEVTQTPSHQVTQMGQEVILRCVPISNHLYFYWYRQILGQKVEFLVSFYNNEISEKSEIFDDQFSVERPDGSNFTLKIRSTKLEDSAMYFCASRPPTGLSSGELFFGEGSRLTVL.

The V call is TRBV28, the J call TRBJ2-7; D is ambiguous. V dropped 6 bases and J dropped 0 bases, with 12 bases sitting between them. The CDR3 is 14 amino acids. Germline V gene sequence: CDR1 MDHEN, CDR2 SYDVKM. CDR3 sequence: CASSPGGRSYEQYF. The CDR3 DNA reads TGTGCCAGCAGCCCAGGTGGCCGCTCCTACGAGCAGTACTTC.

Written as DNA, the CDR3 is TGTGCCAGCTCACCACCCGGACAGGGAGGTGTGGGCGAGCAGTACTTC. It codes for CASSPPGQGGVGEQYF. This chain uses TRBV18 with TRBJ2-7; the match to TRBD1 covers 8 bases. The CDR3 sequence is 16 residues long. V gave up 0 bases and J gave up 6 bases; unmatched junction bases: 10. The V gene's germline CDR1 is KGHSH and CDR2 LQKENI.

The V gene is TRBV7-2, the J gene TRBJ2-4; a possible D gene is TRBD1 (5 bases). The CDR3 contains 17 residues. Germline assignment: CDR1 SGHTA and CDR2 FQGNSA. The germline V and J ends were trimmed by 3 bases and 0 bases, with 15 bases remaining between them. The CDR3 DNA reads as TGTGCCAGCAGCTTTTCGGGCGGACACATAGCCAAAAACATTCAGTACTTC. Translating it yields CASSFSGGHIAKNIQYF.

The gene calls are TRBV6-1 and TRBJ1-2, with D perhaps matching TRBD1 (6 bases). This CDR3 comprises 14 residues. Germline-derived CDR1 and CDR2 are MNHNS and SASEGT. V gave up 6 bases and J gave up 8 bases, with 19 bases separating them. This chain's CDR3 is CASSNTGRMKGYTF. For the CDR3, the DNA is TGTGCCAGCAGCAATACAGGGAGAATGAAAGGCTACACCTTC.

CDR3: CASSPRGLAATYEQYF. The CDR3 nucleotides are TGTGCCAGCAGTCCCCGGGGGCTAGCGGCTACCTACGAGCAGTACTTC. The chain couples TRBV27 to TRBJ2-7, with a tentative D call TRBD2 (7 bases). There are 16 residues in the CDR3. V lost 5 bases and J 2 bases, leaving 19 bases between the germline ends. Germline V gene data show CDR1 as MNHEY and CDR2 as SMNVEV (reference sequence).

This rearrangement joins TRBV4-2 to TRBJ1-1, with TRBD1 as a possible D gene (6 bases). The CDR3 is made up of 15 amino acids. V lost 1 base, J lost 1 base, and 10 bases lay in between. The germline CDR1 and CDR2 sequences are LGHNA and YNFKEQ. The CDR3 DNA reads TGTGCCAGCAGCCAAGGGGAAGGGGGGAACACTGAAGCTTTCTTT. Its protein product is CASSQGEGGNTEAFF.

V and J are TRBV5-1 and TRBJ2-1, with TRBD2 matching over 14 bases. Per germline, CDR1 SGHRS and CDR2 YFSETQ. J was trimmed by 4 bases and V by 4 bases; bases with no gene match: 4. The CDR3 extends over 16 amino acids. Here the CDR3 DNA reads TGCGCCAGCAGCCGCGGGACTAGCGGGGGTTACAATGAGCAGTTCTTC. It specifies CASSRGTSGGYNEQFF.